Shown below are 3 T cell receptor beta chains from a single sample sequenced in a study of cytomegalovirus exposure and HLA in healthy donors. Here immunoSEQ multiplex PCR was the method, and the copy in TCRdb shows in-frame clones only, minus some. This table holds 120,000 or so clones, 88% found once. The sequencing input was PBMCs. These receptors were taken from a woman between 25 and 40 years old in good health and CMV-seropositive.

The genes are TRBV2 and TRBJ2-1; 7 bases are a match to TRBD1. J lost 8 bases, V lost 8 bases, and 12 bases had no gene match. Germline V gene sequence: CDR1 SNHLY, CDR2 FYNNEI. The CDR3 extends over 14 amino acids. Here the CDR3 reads CASLQGDGVDEQFF. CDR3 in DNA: TGTGCCAGCCTGCAGGGGGATGGTGTCGATGAGCAGTTCTTC.

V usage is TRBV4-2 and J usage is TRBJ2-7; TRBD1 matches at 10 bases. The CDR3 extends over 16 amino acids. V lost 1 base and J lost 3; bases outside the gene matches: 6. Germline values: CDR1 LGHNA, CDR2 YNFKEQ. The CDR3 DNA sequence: TGTGCCAGCAGCCAAGTCAGGCGGGACAGGGGCTACGAGCAGTACTTC. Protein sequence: CASSQVRRDRGYEQYF.

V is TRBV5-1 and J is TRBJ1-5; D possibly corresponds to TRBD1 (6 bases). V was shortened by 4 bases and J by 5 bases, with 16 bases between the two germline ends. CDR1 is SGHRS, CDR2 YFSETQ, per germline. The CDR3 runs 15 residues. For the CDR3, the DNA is TGCGCCAGCAGCATGCTCGGGACACCGGATCAGCCCCAGCATTTT. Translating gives CASSMLGTPDQPQHF.